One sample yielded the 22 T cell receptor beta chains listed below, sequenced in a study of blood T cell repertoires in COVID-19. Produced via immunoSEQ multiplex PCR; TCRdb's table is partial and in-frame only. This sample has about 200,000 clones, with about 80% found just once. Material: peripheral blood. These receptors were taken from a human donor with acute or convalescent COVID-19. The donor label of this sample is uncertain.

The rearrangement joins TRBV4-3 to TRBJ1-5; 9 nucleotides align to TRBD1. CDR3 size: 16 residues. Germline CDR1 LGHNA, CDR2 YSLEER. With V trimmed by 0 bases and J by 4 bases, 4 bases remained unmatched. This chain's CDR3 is CASSQDGTGSNQPQHF. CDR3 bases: TGCGCCAGCAGCCAAGACGGGACAGGGTCAAATCAGCCCCAGCATTTT.

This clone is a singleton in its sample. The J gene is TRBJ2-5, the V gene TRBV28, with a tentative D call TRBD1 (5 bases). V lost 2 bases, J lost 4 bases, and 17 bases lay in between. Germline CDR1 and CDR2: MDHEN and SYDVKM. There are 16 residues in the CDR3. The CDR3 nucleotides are TGTGCCAGCAGTTTAAGATGGGGCGGCCAAGGAGAGACCCAGTACTTC. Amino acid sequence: CASSLRWGGQGETQYF. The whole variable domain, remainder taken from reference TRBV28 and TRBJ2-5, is DVKVTQSSRYLVKRTGEKVFLECVQDMDHENMFWYRQDPGLGLRLIYFSYDVKMKEKGDIPEGYSVSREKKERFSLILESASTNQTSMYLCASSLRWGGQGETQYFGPGTRLLVL.

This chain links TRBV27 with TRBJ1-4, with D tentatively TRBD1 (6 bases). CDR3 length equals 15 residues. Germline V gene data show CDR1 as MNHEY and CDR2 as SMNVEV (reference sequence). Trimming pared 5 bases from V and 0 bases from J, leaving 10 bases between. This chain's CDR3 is CASSAYRATNEKLFF. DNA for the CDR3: TGTGCCAGCAGTGCCTACAGGGCAACTAATGAAAAACTGTTTTTT.

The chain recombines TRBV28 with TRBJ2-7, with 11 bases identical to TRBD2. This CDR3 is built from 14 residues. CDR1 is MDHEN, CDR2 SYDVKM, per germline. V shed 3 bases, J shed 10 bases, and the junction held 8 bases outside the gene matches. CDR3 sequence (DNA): TGTGCCAGCAGTTTTATAGCGGGAGGGCCGAACCAGTACTTC. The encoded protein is CASSFIAGGPNQYF.

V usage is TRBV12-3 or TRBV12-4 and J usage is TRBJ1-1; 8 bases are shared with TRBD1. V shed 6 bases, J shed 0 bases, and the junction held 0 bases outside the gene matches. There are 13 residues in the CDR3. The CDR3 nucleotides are TGTGCCAGCAGGGGACAGGTGAACACTGAAGCTTTCTTT. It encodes CASRGQVNTEAFF.

The CDR3 region is CASSDRTGDQPQHF. DNA of the CDR3: TGTGCCAGCAGCGACCGGACAGGGGATCAGCCCCAGCATTTT. The rearrangement links TRBV7-6 to TRBJ1-5; 9 positions agree with TRBD1. This CDR3 is 14 amino acids long. CDR1 is SGHVS and CDR2 is FNYEAQ in the germline V gene. Trimming took 5 bases from V and 5 from J; bases not matched to a gene: 4.

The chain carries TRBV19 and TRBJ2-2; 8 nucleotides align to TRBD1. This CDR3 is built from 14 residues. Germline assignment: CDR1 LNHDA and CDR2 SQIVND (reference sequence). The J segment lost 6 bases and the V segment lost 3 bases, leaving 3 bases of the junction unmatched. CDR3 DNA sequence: TGTGCCAGTAGTATCGACAGGGGAGCCGGGGAGCTGTTTTTT. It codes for CASSIDRGAGELFF.

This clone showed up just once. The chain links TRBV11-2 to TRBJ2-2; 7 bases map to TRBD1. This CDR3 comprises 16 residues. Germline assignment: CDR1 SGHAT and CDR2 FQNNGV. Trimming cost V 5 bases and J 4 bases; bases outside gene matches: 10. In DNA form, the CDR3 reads TGTGCCAGCAGCCCCCGGGACAGTGACCTCACCGGGGAGCTGTTTTTT. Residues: CASSPRDSDLTGELFF. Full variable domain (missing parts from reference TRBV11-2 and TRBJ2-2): EAGVAQSPRYKIIEKRQSVAFWCNPISGHATLYWYQQILGQGPKLLIQFQNNGVVDDSQLPKDRFSAERLKGVDSTLKIQPAKLEDSAVYLCASSPRDSDLTGELFFGEGSRLTVL.

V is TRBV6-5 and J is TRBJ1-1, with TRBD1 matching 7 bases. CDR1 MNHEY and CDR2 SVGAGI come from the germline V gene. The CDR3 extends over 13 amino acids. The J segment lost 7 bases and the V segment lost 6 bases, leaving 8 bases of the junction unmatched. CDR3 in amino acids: CASRPTGNGEAFF. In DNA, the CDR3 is TGTGCCAGCAGGCCGACAGGGAATGGTGAAGCTTTCTTT.

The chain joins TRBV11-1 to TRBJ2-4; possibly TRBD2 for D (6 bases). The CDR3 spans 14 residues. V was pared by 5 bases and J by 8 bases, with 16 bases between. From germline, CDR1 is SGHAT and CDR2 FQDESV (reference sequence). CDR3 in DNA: TGTGCCAGCAGCCTTCCCGGGACTGGACACATTCAGTACTTC. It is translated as CASSLPGTGHIQYF.

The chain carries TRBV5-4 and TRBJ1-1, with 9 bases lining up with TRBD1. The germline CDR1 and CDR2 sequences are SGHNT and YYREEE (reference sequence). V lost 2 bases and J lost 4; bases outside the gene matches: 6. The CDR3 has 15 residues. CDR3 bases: TGTGCCAGCAGCTTACAGGGGGCTGGAGTCACTGAAGCTTTCTTT. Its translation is CASSLQGAGVTEAFF. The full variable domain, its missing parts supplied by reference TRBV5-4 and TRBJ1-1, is ETGVTQSPTHLIKTRGQQVTLRCSSQSGHNTVSWYQQALGQGPQFIFQYYREEENGRGNFPPRFSGLQFPNYSSELNVNALELDDSALYLCASSLQGAGVTEAFFGQGTRLTVV.

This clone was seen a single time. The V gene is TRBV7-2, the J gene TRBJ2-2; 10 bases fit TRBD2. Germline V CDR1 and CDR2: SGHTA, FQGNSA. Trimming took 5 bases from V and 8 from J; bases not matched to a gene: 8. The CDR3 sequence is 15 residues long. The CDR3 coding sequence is TGTGCCAGCAGCCGGACTAGCGGATTGGGAGGGGAGCTGTTTTTT. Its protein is CASSRTSGLGGELFF.

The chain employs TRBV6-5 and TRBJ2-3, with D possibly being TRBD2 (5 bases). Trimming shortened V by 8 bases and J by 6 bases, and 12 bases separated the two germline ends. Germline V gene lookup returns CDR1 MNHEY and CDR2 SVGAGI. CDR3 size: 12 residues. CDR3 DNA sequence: TGTGCCAGCCGTAGCGCTAGGGATACGCAGTATTTT. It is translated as CASRSARDTQYF.

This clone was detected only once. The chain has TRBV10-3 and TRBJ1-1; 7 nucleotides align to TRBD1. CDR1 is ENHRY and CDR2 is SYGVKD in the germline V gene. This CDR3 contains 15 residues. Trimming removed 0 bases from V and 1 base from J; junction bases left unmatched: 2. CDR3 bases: TGTGCCATCAGTGAGTCGACAGGGCGGAACACTGAAGCTTTCTTT. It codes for CAISESTGRNTEAFF.

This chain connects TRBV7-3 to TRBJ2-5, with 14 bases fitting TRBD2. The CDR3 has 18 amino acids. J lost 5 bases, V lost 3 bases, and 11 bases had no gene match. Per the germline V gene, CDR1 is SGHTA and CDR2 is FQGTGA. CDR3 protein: CASSFSGTSGSSGETQYF. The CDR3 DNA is TGTGCCAGCAGCTTCTCCGGGACTAGCGGGAGTTCGGGGGAGACCCAGTACTTC.

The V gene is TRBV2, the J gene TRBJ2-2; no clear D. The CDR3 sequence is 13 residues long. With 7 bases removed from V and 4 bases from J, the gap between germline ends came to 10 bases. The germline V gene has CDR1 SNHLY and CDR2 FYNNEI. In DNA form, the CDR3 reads TGTGCCAGCAAAGGAACGGGCACCGGGGAGCTGTTTTTT. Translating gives CASKGTGTGELFF.

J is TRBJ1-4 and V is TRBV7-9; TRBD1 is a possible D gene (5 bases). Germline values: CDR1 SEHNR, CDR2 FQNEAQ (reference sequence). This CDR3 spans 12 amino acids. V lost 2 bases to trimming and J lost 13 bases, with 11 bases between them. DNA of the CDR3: TGTGCCAGCAGCTTACAGGACAATAGACTGTTTTTT. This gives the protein CASSLQDNRLFF.

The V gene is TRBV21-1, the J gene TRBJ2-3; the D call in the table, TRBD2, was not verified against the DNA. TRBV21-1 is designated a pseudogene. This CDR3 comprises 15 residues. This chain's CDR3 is CASSKEREGLDTQYF. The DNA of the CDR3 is TGTGCCAGCAGCAAAGAAAGAGAGGGACTCGATACGCAGTATTTT.

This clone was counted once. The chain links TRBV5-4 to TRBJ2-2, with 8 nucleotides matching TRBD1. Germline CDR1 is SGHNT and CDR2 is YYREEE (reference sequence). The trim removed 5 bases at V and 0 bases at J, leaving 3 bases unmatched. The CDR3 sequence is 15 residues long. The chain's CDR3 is CASRSGQANTGELFF. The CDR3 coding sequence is TGTGCCAGCAGATCGGGACAGGCGAACACCGGGGAGCTGTTTTTT.

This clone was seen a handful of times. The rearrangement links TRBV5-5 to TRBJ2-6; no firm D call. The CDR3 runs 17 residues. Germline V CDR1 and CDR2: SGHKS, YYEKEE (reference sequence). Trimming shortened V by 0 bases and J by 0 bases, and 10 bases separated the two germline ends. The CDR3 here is CASSLVEYVSGANVLTF. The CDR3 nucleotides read TGTGCCAGCAGCTTGGTCGAGTATGTCTCTGGGGCCAACGTCCTGACTTTC.

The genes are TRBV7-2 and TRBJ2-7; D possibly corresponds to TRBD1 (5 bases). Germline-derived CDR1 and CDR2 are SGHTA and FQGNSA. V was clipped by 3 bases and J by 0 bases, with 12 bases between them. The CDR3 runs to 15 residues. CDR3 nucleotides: TGTGCCAGCAGCTTCCCGCAGGGTCTCTCCTACGAGCAGTACTTC. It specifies CASSFPQGLSYEQYF.

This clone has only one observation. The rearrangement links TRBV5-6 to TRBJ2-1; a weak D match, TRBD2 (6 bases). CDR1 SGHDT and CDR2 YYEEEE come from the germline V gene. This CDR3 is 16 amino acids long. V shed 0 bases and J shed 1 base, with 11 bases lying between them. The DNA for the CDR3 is TGTGCCAGCAGCTTGGACGGGAGAGCGTCCTACAATGAGCAGTTCTTC. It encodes CASSLDGRASYNEQFF.